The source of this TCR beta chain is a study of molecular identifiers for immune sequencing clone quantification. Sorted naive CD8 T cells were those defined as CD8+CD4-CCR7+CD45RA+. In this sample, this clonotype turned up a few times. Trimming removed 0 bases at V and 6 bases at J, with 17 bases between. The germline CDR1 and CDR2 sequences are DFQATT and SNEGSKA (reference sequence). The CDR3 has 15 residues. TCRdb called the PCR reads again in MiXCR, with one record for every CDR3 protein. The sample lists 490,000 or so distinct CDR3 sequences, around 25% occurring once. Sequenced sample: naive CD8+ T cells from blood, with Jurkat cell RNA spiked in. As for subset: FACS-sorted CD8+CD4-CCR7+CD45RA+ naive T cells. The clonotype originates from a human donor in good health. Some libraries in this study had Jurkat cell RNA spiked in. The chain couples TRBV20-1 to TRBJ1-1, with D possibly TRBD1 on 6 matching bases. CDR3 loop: CSARDLARGSAEAFF. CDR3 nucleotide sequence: TGCAGTGCTAGAGATCTGGCCAGGGGATCGGCTGAAGCTTTCTTT.